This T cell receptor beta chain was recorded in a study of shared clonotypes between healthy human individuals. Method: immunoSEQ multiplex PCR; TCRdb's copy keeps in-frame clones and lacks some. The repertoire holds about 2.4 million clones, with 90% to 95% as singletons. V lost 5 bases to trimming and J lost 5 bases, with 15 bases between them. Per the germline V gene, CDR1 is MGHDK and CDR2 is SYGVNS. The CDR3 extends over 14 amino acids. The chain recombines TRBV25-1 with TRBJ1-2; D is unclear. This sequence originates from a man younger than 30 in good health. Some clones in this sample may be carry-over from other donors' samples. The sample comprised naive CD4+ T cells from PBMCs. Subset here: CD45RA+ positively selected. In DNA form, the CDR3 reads TGTGCCAGCAGTTTGGGCACAGTAGCGTATGGCTACACCTTC. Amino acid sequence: CASSLGTVAYGYTF.